This TCR beta chain was sequenced for a study of T cell repertoires in cytomegalovirus infection. Study-wide background: The study used recently identified HLA-C-restricted and well-studied HLA-B-restricted CMV epitopes. Public TCR beta signatures provided an indication of both CMV infection and a matching HLA type. Study-wide results and limits: It was HLA-C-restricted CMV-specific TCR beta clonotypes that dominated the response ex vivo. Adding up the frequency of public TCR beta families identified people who carried CMV plus the relevant HLA.

TCRdb passed the reads through MiXCR, listing each CDR3 protein once. The sample consists of 40,000 to 60,000 distinct CDR3 sequences, about a fifth of them appearing once. Germline CDR1 SNHLY, CDR2 FYNNEI. CDR3 size: 9 residues. Deletions cut 6 bases from V and 6 bases from J, with 1 base between. Of note for this clonotype: Its antigen remains unidentified.

The chain links TRBV2 to TRBJ2-3; D call uncertain. This clonotype was sampled from a human donor in good health (CMV status not recorded). Some clones in this sample may be carry-over from other donors' samples. The specimen comprised CD8+ T cells from cultured PBMCs, sampled from culture after CMV antigen stimulation. CDR3 nucleotides: TGTGCCAGCAGGGATACGCAGTATTTT. It yields the protein CASRDTQYF.